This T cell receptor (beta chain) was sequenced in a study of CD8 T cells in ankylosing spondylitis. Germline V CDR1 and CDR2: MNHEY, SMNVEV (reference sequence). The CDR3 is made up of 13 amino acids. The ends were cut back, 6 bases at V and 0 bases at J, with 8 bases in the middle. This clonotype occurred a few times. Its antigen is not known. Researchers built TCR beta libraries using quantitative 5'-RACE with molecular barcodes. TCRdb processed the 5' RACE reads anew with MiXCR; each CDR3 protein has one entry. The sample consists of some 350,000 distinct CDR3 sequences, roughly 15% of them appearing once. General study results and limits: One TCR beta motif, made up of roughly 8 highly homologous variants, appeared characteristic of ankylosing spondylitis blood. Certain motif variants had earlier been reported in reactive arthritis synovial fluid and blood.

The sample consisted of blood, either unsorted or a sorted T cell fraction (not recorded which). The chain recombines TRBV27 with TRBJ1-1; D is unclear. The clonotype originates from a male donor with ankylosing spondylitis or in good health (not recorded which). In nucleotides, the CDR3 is TGTGCCAGCAGATTCGGGGTGAACACTGAAGCTTTCTTT. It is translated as CASRFGVNTEAFF.